This T cell receptor beta chain is from a study of T cells after yellow fever vaccination. UMIs and a universal primer site were added when TCR cDNA was made by 5'RACE template switching. One entry per CDR3 protein results from TCRdb running MiXCR on the 5' RACE reads. The sample contains 250,000 to 400,000 distinct CDR3 sequences, 3.5% to 4.5% of which appear only once. The V gene's germline CDR1 is SGHTA and CDR2 FQGTGA. V was trimmed by 3 bases and J by 3 bases, leaving 11 bases between them. The CDR3 sequence is 15 residues long. This clonotype was found many times. The input for sequencing was PBMCs, taken 15 days after the yellow fever booster vaccination. The receptor was isolated from a man younger than 35 who received the YFV17D yellow fever vaccine. The gene calls are TRBV7-3 and TRBJ1-4; D is undetermined. The CDR3 spells CASSFGPGANEKLFF. CDR3 coding DNA: TGTGCCAGCAGCTTTGGGCCAGGAGCTAATGAAAAACTGTTTTTT.